This T cell receptor beta chain appears in the sequencing data of a study of blood T cells in healthy people across ages. In the study overall: Capturing about one barcoded beta molecule per two T cells was achieved by template switching. Points from the study as a whole: The fall in TCR beta diversity per million T cells was roughly linear with age.

Notes on this clonotype: Its specificity is not known.

Next came a second PCR, run for roughly 6 to 11 cycles, which used a sample-barcoded 5' primer along with a J-beta primer mix. MiXCR was run by TCRdb on the 5' RACE reads, yielding one entry per CDR3 protein. Here the sample spans about 900,000 distinct CDR3 sequences, roughly 52% being singletons. Germline CDR1 is KGHDR and CDR2 is SFDVKD. V lost 7 bases, J lost 4 bases, and 5 bases stayed unmatched. The CDR3 spans 13 residues. V gene TRBV24-1 combines with J gene TRBJ2-5, with 7 bases that match TRBD1. The receptor's source is a man between 25 and 39 years old in good health. The specimen was blood. CDR3 in DNA: TGTGCCACCAGCGAAGGGGGCCTAGAGACCCAGTACTTC. Its translation is CATSEGGLETQYF.